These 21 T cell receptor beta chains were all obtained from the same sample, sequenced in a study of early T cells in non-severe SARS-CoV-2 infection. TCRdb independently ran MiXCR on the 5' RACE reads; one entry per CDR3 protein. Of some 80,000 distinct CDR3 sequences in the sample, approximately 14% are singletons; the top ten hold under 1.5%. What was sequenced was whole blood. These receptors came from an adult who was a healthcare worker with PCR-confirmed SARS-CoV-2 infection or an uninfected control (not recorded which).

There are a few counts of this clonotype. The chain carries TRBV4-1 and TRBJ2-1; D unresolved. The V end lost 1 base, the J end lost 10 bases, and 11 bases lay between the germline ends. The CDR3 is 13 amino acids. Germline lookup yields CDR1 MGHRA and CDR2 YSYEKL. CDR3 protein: CASSQVPPNEQFF. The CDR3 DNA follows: TGCGCCAGCAGCCAAGTACCCCCCAACGAGCAGTTCTTC.

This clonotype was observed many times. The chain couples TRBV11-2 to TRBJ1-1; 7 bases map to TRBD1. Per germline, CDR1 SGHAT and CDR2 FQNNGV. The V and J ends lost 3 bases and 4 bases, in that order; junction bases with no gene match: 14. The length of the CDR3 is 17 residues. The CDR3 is CASSLSLDRAGSTEAFF. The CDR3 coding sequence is TGTGCCAGCAGCTTGAGCCTTGACAGGGCCGGGTCCACTGAAGCTTTCTTT.

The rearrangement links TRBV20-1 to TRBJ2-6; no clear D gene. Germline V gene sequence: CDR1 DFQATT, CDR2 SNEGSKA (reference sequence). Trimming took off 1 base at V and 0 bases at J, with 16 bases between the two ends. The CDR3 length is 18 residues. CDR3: CSARVGAGPFSGANVLTF. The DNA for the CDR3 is TGCAGTGCTAGAGTTGGTGCCGGCCCCTTCTCTGGGGCCAACGTCCTGACTTTC.

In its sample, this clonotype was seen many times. As DNA, the CDR3 is TGCGCCAGCAGCCAATCACGCACAGATACGCAGTATTTT. This gives the protein CASSQSRTDTQYF. V and J are TRBV4-3 and TRBJ2-3, with D unresolved. V lost 2 bases and J 1 base, leaving 4 bases between the germline ends. Germline V gene lookup returns CDR1 LGHNA and CDR2 YSLEER. The CDR3 covers 13 residues.

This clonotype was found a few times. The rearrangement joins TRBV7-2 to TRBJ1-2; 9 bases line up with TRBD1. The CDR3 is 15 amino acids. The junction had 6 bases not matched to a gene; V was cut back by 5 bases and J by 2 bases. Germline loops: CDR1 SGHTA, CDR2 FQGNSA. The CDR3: CASSLGQGRNYGYTF. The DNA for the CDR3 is TGTGCCAGCAGCCTTGGACAGGGGCGAAACTATGGCTACACCTTC.

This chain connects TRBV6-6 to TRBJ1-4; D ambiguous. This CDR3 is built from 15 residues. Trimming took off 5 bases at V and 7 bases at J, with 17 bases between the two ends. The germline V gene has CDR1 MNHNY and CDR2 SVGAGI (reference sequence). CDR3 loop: CASSVHRLPGEKLFF. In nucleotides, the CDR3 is TGTGCCAGCAGTGTTCACCGGCTGCCCGGTGAAAAACTGTTTTTT.

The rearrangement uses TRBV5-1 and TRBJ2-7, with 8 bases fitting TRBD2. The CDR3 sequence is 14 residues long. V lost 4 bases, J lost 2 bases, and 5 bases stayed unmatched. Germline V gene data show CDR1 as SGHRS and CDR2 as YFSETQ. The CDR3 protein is CASSVSGGTYEQYF. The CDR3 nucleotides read TGCGCCAGCAGCGTCAGCGGGGGAACCTACGAGCAGTACTTC.

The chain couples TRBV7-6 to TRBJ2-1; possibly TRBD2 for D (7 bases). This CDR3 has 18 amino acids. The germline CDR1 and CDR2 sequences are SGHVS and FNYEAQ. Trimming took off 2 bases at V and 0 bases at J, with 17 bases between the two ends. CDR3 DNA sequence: TGTGCCAGCAGCTTATCGGGGGGCATGGTCTCCTCCTACAATGAGCAGTTCTTC. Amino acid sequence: CASSLSGGMVSSYNEQFF. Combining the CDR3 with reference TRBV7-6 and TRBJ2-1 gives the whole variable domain GAGVSQSPRYKVTKRGQDVALRCDPISGHVSLYWYRQALGQGPEFLTYFNYEAQQDKSGLPNDRFSAERPEGSISTLTIQRTEQRDSAMYRCASSLSGGMVSSYNEQFFGPGTRLTVL.

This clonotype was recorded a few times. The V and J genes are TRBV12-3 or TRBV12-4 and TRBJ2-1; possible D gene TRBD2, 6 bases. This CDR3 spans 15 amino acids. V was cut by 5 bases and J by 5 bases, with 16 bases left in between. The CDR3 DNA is TGTGCCAGCAGTCCGACTAGTGGGGCCAACAATGAGCAGTTCTTC. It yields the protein CASSPTSGANNEQFF.

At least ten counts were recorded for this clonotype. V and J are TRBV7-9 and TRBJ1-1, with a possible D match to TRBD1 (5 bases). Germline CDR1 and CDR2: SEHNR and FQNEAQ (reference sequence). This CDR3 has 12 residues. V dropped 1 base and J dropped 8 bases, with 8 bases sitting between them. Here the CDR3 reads CASSLGGPEAFF. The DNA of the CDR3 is TGTGCCAGCAGCTTAGGGGGACCCGAAGCTTTCTTT. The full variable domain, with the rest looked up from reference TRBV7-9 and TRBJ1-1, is DTGVSQNPRHKITKRGQNVTFRCDPISEHNRLYWYRQTLGQGPEFLTYFQNEAQLEKSRLLSDRFSAERPKGSFSTLEIQRTEQGDSAMYLCASSLGGPEAFFGQGTRLTVV.

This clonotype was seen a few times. The CDR3 protein is CAWSGMAGRNTGELFF. The CDR3 region has the DNA TGTGCCTGGAGTGGAATGGCGGGGCGCAACACCGGGGAGCTGTTTTTT. V and J are TRBV30 and TRBJ2-2; D might be TRBD2 (6 bases). The CDR3 length is 16 residues. V was pared by 1 base and J by 2 bases, with 14 bases between. The germline V gene has CDR1 GTSNPN and CDR2 SVGIG (reference sequence).

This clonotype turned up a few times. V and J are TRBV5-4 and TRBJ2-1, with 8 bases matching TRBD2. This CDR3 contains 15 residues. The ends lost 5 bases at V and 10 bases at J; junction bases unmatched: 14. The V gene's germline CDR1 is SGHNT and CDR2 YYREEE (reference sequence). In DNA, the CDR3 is TGTGCCAGCAGTCCCGGGACTAGGCCCCACGGGGAGCAGTTCTTC. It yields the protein CASSPGTRPHGEQFF.

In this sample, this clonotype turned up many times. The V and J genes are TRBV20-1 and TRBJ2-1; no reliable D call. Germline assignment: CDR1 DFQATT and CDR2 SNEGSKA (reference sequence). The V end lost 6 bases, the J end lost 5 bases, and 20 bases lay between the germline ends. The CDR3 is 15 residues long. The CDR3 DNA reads TGCAGTGCACCCGTACACCGTTTATTGGACAATGAGCAGTTCTTC. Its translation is CSAPVHRLLDNEQFF.

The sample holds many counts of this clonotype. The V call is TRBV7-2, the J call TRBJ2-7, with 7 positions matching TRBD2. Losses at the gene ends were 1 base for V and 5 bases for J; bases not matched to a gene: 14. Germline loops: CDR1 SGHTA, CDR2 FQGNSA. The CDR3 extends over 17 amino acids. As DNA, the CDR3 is TGTGCCAGCAGCTTAGGAATAGGACTAGGCCCACAGAACGAGCAGTACTTC. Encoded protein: CASSLGIGLGPQNEQYF.

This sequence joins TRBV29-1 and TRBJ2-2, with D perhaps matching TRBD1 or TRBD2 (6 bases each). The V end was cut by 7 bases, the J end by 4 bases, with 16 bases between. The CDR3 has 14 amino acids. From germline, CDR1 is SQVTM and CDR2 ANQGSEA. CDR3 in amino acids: CSGGAGASTGELFF. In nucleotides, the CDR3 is TGCAGCGGCGGGGCAGGGGCTTCCACCGGGGAGCTGTTTTTT.

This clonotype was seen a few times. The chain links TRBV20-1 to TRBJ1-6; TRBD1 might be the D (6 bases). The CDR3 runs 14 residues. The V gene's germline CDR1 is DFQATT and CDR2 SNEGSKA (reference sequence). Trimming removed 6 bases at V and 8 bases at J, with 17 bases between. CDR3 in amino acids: CSAQGLNEDSPLHF. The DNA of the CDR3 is TGCAGTGCCCAGGGGCTAAACGAGGATTCACCCCTCCACTTT.

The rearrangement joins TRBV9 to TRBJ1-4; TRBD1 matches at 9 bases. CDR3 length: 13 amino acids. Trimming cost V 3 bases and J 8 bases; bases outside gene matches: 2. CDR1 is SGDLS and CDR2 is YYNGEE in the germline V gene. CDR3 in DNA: TGTGCCAGCAGCGCACAGGGGGCGGAAAAACTGTTTTTT. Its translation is CASSAQGAEKLFF.

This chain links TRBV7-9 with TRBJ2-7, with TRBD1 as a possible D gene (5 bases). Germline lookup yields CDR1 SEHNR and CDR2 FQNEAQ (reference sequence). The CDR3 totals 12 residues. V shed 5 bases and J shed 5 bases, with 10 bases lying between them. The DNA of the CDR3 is TGTGCCAGCAGCCCCACACAGGACGAGCAGTACTTC. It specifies CASSPTQDEQYF.

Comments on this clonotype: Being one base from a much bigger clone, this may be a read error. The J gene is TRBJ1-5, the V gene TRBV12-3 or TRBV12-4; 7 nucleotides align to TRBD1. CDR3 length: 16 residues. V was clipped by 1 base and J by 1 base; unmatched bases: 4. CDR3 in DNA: TGTGCCAGCAGTTTAGTGAAGGGGGCGAGCAATCAGCCCCAGCATTTT. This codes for CASSLVKGASNQPQHF.

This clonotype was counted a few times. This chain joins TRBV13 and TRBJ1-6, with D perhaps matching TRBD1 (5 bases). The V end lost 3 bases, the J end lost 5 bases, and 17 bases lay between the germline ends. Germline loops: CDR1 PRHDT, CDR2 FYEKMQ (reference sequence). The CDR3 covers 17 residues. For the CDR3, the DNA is TGTGCCAGCAGCTTGCTAACCCCCGGGGGGGATAATTCACCCCTCCACTTT. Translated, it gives CASSLLTPGGDNSPLHF.

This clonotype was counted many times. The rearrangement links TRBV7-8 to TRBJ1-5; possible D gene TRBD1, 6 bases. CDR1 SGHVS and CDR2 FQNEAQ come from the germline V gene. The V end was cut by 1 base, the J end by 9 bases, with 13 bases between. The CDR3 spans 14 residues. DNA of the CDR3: TGTGCCAGCAGCTTAGTGGACAGATCAAGGCCCCAGCATTTT. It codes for CASSLVDRSRPQHF.